This TCR beta chain originates from a study of blood T cell repertoires in COVID-19 (dated by TCRdb to the early 2020s). In the study overall: Collaborator samples came from the United States, Italy and Spain and covered acute and convalescent phases of COVID-19. The repertoires were released in a freely available public database intended as a resource for research on the immune response to SARS-CoV-2. Sample metadata almost always included a de-identified subject ID, COVID-19 status, age in years and sex. Samples came from the ongoing ImmuneRACE study (first 160 participants) plus 1,254 subjects from 6 global collaborators. Subjects who had been exposed to COVID-19, were actively infected with it, or had recovered from it provided the deeply sampled blood TCRbeta repertoires that made up the dataset. The prospective study material was composed of cDNA or gDNA derived from T cells, B-cell-depleted T cells, or PBMCs. Where available, HLA class I and class II types were obtained from metadata supplied by the sample provider rather than from assay-based typing. The paper's findings and limits, for the study overall: The quantity of clinical and demographic metadata differed by source and by participant and was supplied without curation.

Taken from the germline V gene (reference sequence), the CDR1 and CDR2 loops are MNHEY and SMNVEV. The CDR3 numbers 16 residues from cysteine through phenylalanine. The CDR3 DNA has 48 bases and is translated from base 1. Trimmed from V: 6 bases; trimmed from J: 0 bases; junction bases lacking a gene match: 6. A note on this clone: This receptor's antigen is unknown. No much larger clonotype is one base removed from it; base qualities were not supplied.

TCRbeta CDR3 regions were amplified from genomic DNA by means of the immunoSEQ Assay, a bias-controlled multiplex PCR. The authors' analysis ran thus. Within the assay, amplification of reference gene primers was used to estimate how many nucleated cells each sample contained. To quantify the absolute abundance of each unique TCRbeta CDR3 rearrangement, sequence reads were collapsed and filtered. For each sample, productive Simpson clonality was calculated by taking the square root of Simpson's diversity index across productive rearrangements. Imported from immuneACCESS, the table was reduced by TCRdb to in-frame sequences with V and J called. These copies leave out some clones; in studies compared against another copy, an unresolved V gene accounts for under half, and the cause of the remainder is not known. That table gives V, J and clone size, and the DNA gave D and trimming. Here the sample has roughly 220,000 clones; under 90% occur a single time. The ten largest clones represent about 20% of the sample.

Each collaborating institution followed its own protocols to collect whole blood in K2EDTA tubes. For TCRbeta analysis, collaborators shipped samples in one of three forms: frozen whole blood, isolated PBMCs, or DNA extracted from either of those sample types. The origin of this receptor is a man aged 25-45 years with active or convalescent COVID-19. The chain is assembled from TRBV27 and TRBJ1-2; the central 11 bases match TRBD1. Sequenced material: peripheral blood. The CDR3 here reads CASSPGTGGTNYGYTF. The bases are TGTGCCAGCAGCCCCGGGACAGGGGGTACTAACTATGGCTACACCTTC.